A selection of T cell receptor beta chains follows, all from one sample in a study of blood T cell repertoires in COVID-19. Here immunoSEQ multiplex PCR was the method, and the copy in TCRdb shows in-frame clones only, minus some. The table includes tens of thousands of clones, about four fifths detected once. Sequenced input: peripheral blood. The receptors derive from a man between 50 and 59 years old with active COVID-19. Both conserved end residues are part of each CDR3. The D gene is left open where the match is weak. Only part of the rows carry a size: once, few, many, or a class if the clone is expanded.

abundance	j_gene	len	d_gene	v_gene	CDR3aa	CDR3nt
few	TRBJ2-7	14	TRBD1	TRBV5-4	CASSATGGGYEQYF	TGTGCCAGCAGCGCGACAGGGGGCGGGTACGAGCAGTACTTC
-	TRBJ1-1	12	-	TRBV7-8	CASSLNREEAFF	TGTGCCAGCAGCTTAAACAGGGAAGAAGCTTTCTTT
-	TRBJ1-5	15	-	TRBV15	CATSRDRGVTQPQHF	TGTGCCACCAGCAGAGACAGGGGAGTAACTCAGCCCCAGCATTTT
-	TRBJ2-7	15	TRBD2	TRBV4-3	CASSQDLAGGSEQYF	TGCGCCAGCAGCCAAGACCTAGCGGGAGGATCCGAGCAGTACTTC
few	TRBJ2-3	14	-	TRBV6-2/TRBV6-3	CASSYSDITDTQYF	TGTGCCAGCAGTTACTCCGACATCACAGATACGCAGTATTTT
-	TRBJ1-2	13	-	TRBV9	CASSPPGSYGYTF	TGTGCCAGCAGCCCACCTGGCTCATATGGCTACACCTTC
once	TRBJ2-7	15	TRBD1	TRBV2	CASSELGQAIYEQYF	TGTGCCAGCAGTGAACTGGGACAGGCGATCTACGAGCAGTACTTC
few	TRBJ1-5	13	-	TRBV7-9	CASSLQGNQPQHF	TGTGCCAGCAGCTTACAGGGCAATCAGCCCCAGCATTTT
-	TRBJ2-5	17	TRBD2	TRBV11-2	CASSLAAGTSGRETQYF	TGTGCCAGCAGCTTAGCTGCGGGGACTAGCGGGCGGGAGACCCAGTACTTC
few	TRBJ1-1	14	-	TRBV28	CASSASGSNTEAFF	TGTGCCAGCAGTGCTTCGGGGTCGAACACTGAAGCTTTCTTT
-	TRBJ2-3	16	TRBD2	TRBV10-3	CAISGTSGPSTDTQYF	TGTGCCATCAGTGGGACTAGCGGTCCTAGCACAGATACGCAGTATTTT
-	TRBJ1-1	15	TRBD1	TRBV9	CASSSRGTMNTEAFF	TGTGCCAGCAGTAGCAGGGGGACCATGAACACTGAAGCTTTCTTT
few	TRBJ1-6	13	-	TRBV5-1	CASSGEDNSPLHF	TGCGCCAGCAGTGGGGAGGATAATTCACCCCTCCACTTT
-	TRBJ1-5	12	-	TRBV3-1/TRBV3-2	CASSPRQEPQHF	TGTGCCAGCAGCCCTCGTCAGGAGCCCCAGCATTTT
-	TRBJ2-3	15	-	TRBV9	CASSAAGRLPDTQYF	TGTGCCAGCAGCGCCGCGGGACGGCTACCGGATACGCAGTATTTT
-	TRBJ2-1	18	TRBD2	TRBV18	CASSPLPKTSGGYNEQFF	TGTGCCAGCTCACCACTACCAAAAACTAGCGGGGGTTACAATGAGCAGTTCTTC
once	TRBJ1-5	14	-	TRBV19	CASSISTGQSPQHF	TGTGCCAGTAGTATCTCGACAGGTCAGTCGCCCCAGCATTTT
many	TRBJ2-4	15	TRBD1	TRBV14	CASSGQGASKNIQYF	TGTGCCAGCAGCGGACAGGGGGCTAGCAAAAACATTCAGTACTTC
-	TRBJ2-3	17	-	TRBV29-1	CSVGKIRLTESTDTQYF	TGCAGCGTTGGAAAAATTCGACTAACTGAAAGCACAGATACGCAGTATTTT
-	TRBJ2-1	13	TRBD2	TRBV20-1	CSARDWGGGEQFF	TGCAGTGCTCGTGATTGGGGGGGAGGTGAGCAGTTCTTC
-	TRBJ1-1	16	TRBD1	TRBV5-1	CASGSMSQGAGTEAFF	TGCGCCAGCGGTTCTATGTCTCAGGGGGCTGGCACTGAAGCTTTCTTT
-	TRBJ2-7	15	-	TRBV28	CASSSPAGFSYEQYF	TGTGCCAGCAGTTCCCCGGCAGGGTTCTCCTACGAGCAGTACTTC
few	TRBJ2-1	19	TRBD2	TRBV24-1	CATSGRYLAGEGLYNEQFF	TGTGCCACCAGTGGCAGGTATCTAGCGGGAGAAGGGCTCTACAATGAGCAGTTCTTC
once	TRBJ2-3	15	-	TRBV4-3	CASTKGNGGTDTQYF	TGCGCCAGCACCAAGGGGAATGGGGGCACAGATACGCAGTATTTT
once	TRBJ2-7	15	TRBD2	TRBV28	CASSLGAGEVYEQYF	TGTGCCAGCAGTTTAGGAGCGGGAGAGGTCTACGAGCAGTACTTC
-	TRBJ1-1	13	TRBD1	TRBV5-6	CASSARQGTEAFF	TGTGCCAGCAGCGCTAGACAGGGAACTGAAGCTTTCTTT
-	TRBJ2-7	14	TRBD2	TRBV11-2	CASTSPSGGYEQYF	TGTGCCAGCACCTCCCCCAGCGGGGGTTACGAGCAGTACTTC
-	TRBJ1-6	13	-	TRBV11-2	CASSLERDSPLHF	TGTGCCAGCAGCTTAGAGAGGGATTCACCCCTCCACTTT
-	TRBJ2-2	16	TRBD1	TRBV11-2	CASSFRTGGNTGELFF	TGTGCCAGCAGCTTCCGGACAGGGGGGAACACCGGGGAGCTGTTTTTT
-	TRBJ2-5	13	-	TRBV19	CASSLRFKETQYF	TGTGCCAGTAGTCTCAGGTTCAAAGAGACCCAGTACTTC
-	TRBJ2-3	13	-	TRBV3-1/TRBV3-2	CASSQDGHDTQYF	TGTGCCAGCAGCCAAGATGGACACGATACGCAGTATTTT
-	TRBJ2-1	15	-	TRBV9	CASSAPGLNYNEQFF	TGTGCCAGCAGCGCCCCGGGACTCAACTACAATGAGCAGTTCTTC
-	TRBJ1-2	13	TRBD1	TRBV5-6	CASSSDRVYGYTF	TGTGCCAGCAGCTCGGACAGGGTCTATGGCTACACCTTC
few	TRBJ1-5	14	-	TRBV6-2/TRBV6-3	CASSIPGVRQPQHF	TGTGCCAGCAGTATCCCGGGGGTGCGTCAGCCCCAGCATTTT
-	TRBJ1-5	13	TRBD1	TRBV7-8	CASSKQGGQPQHF	TGTGCCAGCAGCAAACAGGGGGGTCAGCCCCAGCATTTT
-	TRBJ2-1	18	TRBD2	TRBV25-1	CASSENGRAGGPGDEQFF	TGTGCCAGCAGTGAGAATGGAAGGGCGGGAGGGCCAGGCGATGAGCAGTTCTTC
-	TRBJ1-5	14	TRBD1	TRBV6-6	CATRDSYSNQPQHF	TGTGCCACCCGGGACAGCTATAGCAATCAGCCCCAGCATTTT
-	TRBJ2-3	15	-	TRBV7-8	CASSQLGGWTDTQYF	TGTGCCAGCAGTCAGTTAGGAGGTTGGACAGATACGCAGTATTTT
-	TRBJ2-4	20	TRBD2	TRBV4-1	CASSQYRLAGGPEGKNIQYF	TGCGCCAGCAGCCAATACCGACTAGCGGGAGGGCCTGAGGGCAAAAACATTCAGTACTTC
few	TRBJ2-7	11	TRBD1	TRBV7-9	CASSSTGEQYF	TGTGCCAGCAGCTCGACAGGGGAGCAGTACTTC
-	TRBJ1-2	16	-	TRBV7-8	CASSLVGGDSNYGYTF	TGTGCCAGCAGCCTGGTTGGAGGAGACTCTAACTATGGCTACACCTTC
-	TRBJ2-1	15	TRBD2	TRBV7-3	CASSLGGLAGEEQFF	TGTGCCAGCAGCTTAGGGGGGCTAGCGGGAGAGGAGCAGTTCTTC
-	TRBJ1-2	13	-	TRBV3-1/TRBV3-2	CASSQVLRYGYTF	TGTGCCAGCAGCCAAGTTTTGAGATATGGCTACACCTTC
-	TRBJ1-2	14	-	TRBV7-2	CASSLDVGALGYTF	TGTGCCAGCAGCTTAGATGTAGGGGCGCTTGGCTACACCTTC
-	TRBJ1-1	13	-	TRBV27	CASSLRWNTEAFF	TGTGCCAGCAGTTTACGTTGGAACACTGAAGCTTTCTTT
-	TRBJ2-5	16	TRBD1	TRBV6-2/TRBV6-3	CASSSMGGQGQETQYF	TGTGCCAGCAGTTCGATGGGGGGACAGGGACAAGAGACCCAGTACTTC
-	TRBJ2-1	14	-	TRBV9	CASSGEGGTGEQFF	TGTGCCAGCAGCGGGGAAGGGGGTACAGGTGAGCAGTTCTTC
-	TRBJ1-6	14	-	TRBV6-6	CASSVSSYNSPLHF	TGTGCCAGCAGTGTGAGCTCCTATAATTCACCCCTCCACTTT
-	TRBJ2-5	13	-	TRBV12-3/TRBV12-4	CASRAGSGETQYF	TGTGCCAGCAGGGCAGGGTCCGGGGAGACCCAGTACTTC
-	TRBJ2-5	15	TRBD1	TRBV7-6	CASSRDQGAGETQYF	TGTGCCAGCAGCCGAGACCAGGGGGCTGGGGAGACCCAGTACTTC
-	TRBJ1-4	14	TRBD1	TRBV19	CASNRDSSNEKLFF	TGTGCCAGTAATCGGGACAGCTCTAATGAAAAACTGTTTTTT
-	TRBJ2-7	17	-	TRBV5-8	CASSPRWGVLFSYEQYF	TGTGCCAGCAGCCCACGGTGGGGGGTCTTATTCTCCTACGAGCAGTACTTC
-	TRBJ2-3	18	TRBD2	TRBV2	CASSERGQWEGRTDTQYF	TGTGCCAGCAGTGAAAGGGGCCAGTGGGAGGGCCGCACAGATACGCAGTATTTT
-	TRBJ1-2	16	-	TRBV6-1	CASSELAGAIAYGYTF	TGTGCCAGCAGTGAACTGGCGGGGGCGATTGCTTATGGCTACACCTTC